The rows below give T cell receptor beta chains drawn from one sample of a study of cytomegalovirus exposure and HLA in healthy donors. Sequencing used immunoSEQ multiplex PCR; TCRdb keeps in-frame clones, though not all of them. The data contain around 210,000 clones, roughly 84% of them singletons. Input material: PBMCs. These receptors were collected from a girl under 10 years old in good health and CMV-seronegative. Both conserved end residues are part of each CDR3. D genes are given only for firm matches. Expanded clones are given a class, and other clones once, few, many or no size at all.

length	J	V	D	size	DNA	CDR3
12	TRBJ2-7	TRBV19	-	-	TGTGCCAGTAGTGCGAACTCCTACGAGCAGTACTTC	CASSANSYEQYF
15	TRBJ2-7	TRBV2	TRBD2	-	TGTGCCAGCAGACAACTAGCGGGAGGGCCCTACGAGCAGTACTTC	CASRQLAGGPYEQYF
14	TRBJ1-1	TRBV7-3	-	-	TGTGCCAGCAGCGCCGGACAGCTGAACACTGAAGCTTTCTTT	CASSAGQLNTEAFF
14	TRBJ1-1	TRBV18	-	-	TGTGCCAGCTCACCACAGCGGGGGAACACTGAAGCTTTCTTT	CASSPQRGNTEAFF
16	TRBJ2-1	TRBV10-3	TRBD2	-	TGTGCCATCAGTCCCCTAGCGGGAGTTGCGTACAATGAGCAGTTCTTC	CAISPLAGVAYNEQFF
11	TRBJ2-7	TRBV27	-	-	TGTGCCAGTTGGGGGCCCTACGAGCAGTACTTC	CASWGPYEQYF
15	TRBJ2-3	TRBV27	-	-	TGTGCCAGCAGTTTATCAACGGGGGGCACAGATACGCAGTATTTT	CASSLSTGGTDTQYF
14	TRBJ2-7	TRBV27	-	-	TGTGCCAGCGGATCGCCTACGGGGTCTTACGAGCAGTACTTC	CASGSPTGSYEQYF
13	TRBJ2-4	TRBV10-2	-	-	TGCGCCAGCAGTGACAGGGCCAAAAACATTCAGTACTTC	CASSDRAKNIQYF
11	TRBJ2-7	TRBV11-2	-	-	TGTGCCAGCAGCCCCTCCTACGAGCAGTACTTC	CASSPSYEQYF
12	TRBJ1-2	TRBV2	-	-	TGTGCCAGCAGTGAACTGGGCTGGGGCTACACCTTC	CASSELGWGYTF
16	TRBJ2-1	TRBV9	TRBD2	-	TGTGCCAGCAGCGTAGCAGCGGGAGTAGTCTACAATGAGCAGTTCTTC	CASSVAAGVVYNEQFF
12	TRBJ2-7	TRBV15	TRBD1	-	TGTGCCACCAGCAGAGGCCCGGGACAGCCAGACTTC	CATSRGPGQPDF
15	TRBJ1-4	TRBV30	-	-	TGTGCCTGGAGTGTAATAGCCAAGCTGAATGAAAAACTGTTTTTT	CAWSVIAKLNEKLFF
12	TRBJ1-5	TRBV4-1	-	-	TGCGCCAGCAGCCAAGGAGGTCAGCCCCAGCATTTT	CASSQGGQPQHF
15	TRBJ2-7	TRBV4-1	-	few	TGCGCCAGCAGCCAAGAACAGCAAAGCTCCTACGAGCAGTACTTC	CASSQEQQSSYEQYF
18	TRBJ1-2	TRBV7-6	TRBD1	-	TGTGCCAGCAGTTCCATCCGACAGGGGGTACGTCTCAACTATGGCTACACCTTC	CASSSIRQGVRLNYGYTF
15	TRBJ1-1	TRBV10-1	TRBD1	-	TGCGCCAGCAGTGATGGGACGACAGGGCGGGCTGAAGCTTTCTTT	CASSDGTTGRAEAFF
16	TRBJ2-2	TRBV9	TRBD2	-	TGTGCCAGCAGCGTAGGACTAGCGCTCAACACCGGGGAGCTGTTTTTT	CASSVGLALNTGELFF
14	TRBJ2-7	TRBV30	-	once	TGTGCCTGGACTCAATGGCCACCGGGATACGAGCAGTACTTC	CAWTQWPPGYEQYF
17	TRBJ2-1	TRBV4-2	TRBD2	-	TGTGCCAGCAGCCACAAAGCGGATAGCGGGCGGTACAATGAGCAGTTCTTC	CASSHKADSGRYNEQFF
16	TRBJ2-4	TRBV5-1	TRBD2	-	TGCGCCAGCAGCTTGGCCGGAGCGGGGGGGCACAACATTCAGTACTTC	CASSLAGAGGHNIQYF
14	TRBJ2-5	TRBV5-4	TRBD1	-	TGTGCCAGCAGCTTGAGCCAGGGGGAAGGGACCCAGTACTTC	CASSLSQGEGTQYF
15	TRBJ1-2	TRBV5-4	-	-	TGTGCCAGCAGCTTGGGGGGCGGCACTAACTATGGCTACACCTTC	CASSLGGGTNYGYTF